This T cell receptor beta chain was found in a study of T cells expressing NK-cell markers. About the research overall: The study drew TCR beta repertoires from sorted CD3+CD56+NKG2C+, CD3+CD56+NKG2C- and CD3+CD56-NKG2C+ T cells.

General study findings and limits: Similarly, these clonotypes led the CD3+CD56-NKG2C+ fraction as well in a handful of donors. The study found dominant NKG2C+ clonotypes at about 1.0-7.5% of CD8+ T cells in about 6 donors.

As to this clonotype: What it binds is unknown.

In generating TCR beta cDNA, 5'RACE template switching with UMIs was used. TCRdb reanalyzed the 5' RACE reads and collapses them to one entry per CDR3 protein, without DNA. Here the sample table reports approximately 15,000 distinct CDR3 sequences. The CDR3 sequence is 17 residues long. Germline values: CDR1 ENHRY, CDR2 SYGVKD. The sequencing input was blood T cells: a sorted CD56 or NKG2C T cell subset, CD4+ or CD8+ T cells, or bulk PBMC T cells (not recorded which). This sequence was found in a man aged 18-75 years in good health. V and J are TRBV10-3 and TRBJ2-7. This CDR3 is CAISAREIGQDSYEQYF.